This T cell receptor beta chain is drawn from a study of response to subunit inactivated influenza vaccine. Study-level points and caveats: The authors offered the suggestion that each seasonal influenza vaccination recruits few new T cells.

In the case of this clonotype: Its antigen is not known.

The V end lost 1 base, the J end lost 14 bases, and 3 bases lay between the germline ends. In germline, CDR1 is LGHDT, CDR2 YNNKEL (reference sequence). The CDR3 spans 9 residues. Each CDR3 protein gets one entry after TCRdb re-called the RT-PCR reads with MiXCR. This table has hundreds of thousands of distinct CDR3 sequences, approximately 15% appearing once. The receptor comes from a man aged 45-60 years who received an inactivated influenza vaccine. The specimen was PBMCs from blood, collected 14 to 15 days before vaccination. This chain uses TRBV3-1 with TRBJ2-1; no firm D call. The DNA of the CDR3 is TGTGCCAGCAGCCAAGCTGAGTTCTTC. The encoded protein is CASSQAEFF.